This entry features one TCR beta chain sequence. Trimming stripped 2 bases from V and 0 bases from J, with 13 bases between. The germline V gene has CDR1 MNHEY and CDR2 SMNVEV (reference sequence). This CDR3 has 16 amino acids. The sample originates from a study of T cell changes during pregnancy in multiple sclerosis. Data came from immunoSEQ multiplex PCR; TCRdb stores just in-frame clones and leaves some out. The table includes 60,000 to 70,000 clones, approximately 90% detected once. The chain couples TRBV27 to TRBJ1-2; no reliable D call. The origin of this receptor is a female donor in good health, enrolled as a control in a pregnancy study. The sequenced sample was peripheral blood, obtained in the third trimester of pregnancy. CDR3 residues: CASSLTWITANYGYTF. The CDR3 nucleotides are TGTGCCAGCAGTTTAACGTGGATTACAGCTAACTATGGCTACACCTTC.